What follows are 10 T cell receptor beta chains derived from one specimen sequenced in a study of CD4 T cells in relation to SARS-CoV-2 and coronaviruses. CD4+ T cells from unexposed donors were obtained before the COVID-19 pandemic (2011-2018). The method was immunoSEQ multiplex PCR; TCRdb's version includes in-frame clones alone and lacks a portion of them. The sample has some 69,000 clones, over 90% seen once; the top ten hold 0.13% to 0.15%. The sequenced sample consisted of naive CD4+ T cells from PBMCs. Subset in this sample: naive CD4+ T cells isolated by negative enrichment. Receptors were obtained from a human donor in good health.

This clone was detected only a few times. The chain combines TRBV5-1 with TRBJ2-1; 9 bases match TRBD2. The CDR3 totals 16 residues. Germline trimming cut 3 bases from V and 8 bases from J; bases unmatched to any gene: 12. Germline CDR1 and CDR2: SGHRS and YFSETQ. DNA of the CDR3: TGCGCCAGCAGCTCCGGTGGGCTAGCGGGAAGTCATGAGCAGTTCTTC. Amino acids: CASSSGGLAGSHEQFF.

This chain connects TRBV25-1 to TRBJ1-6; 8 bases are a match to TRBD1. The CDR3 has 15 residues. Germline V gives CDR1 MGHDK, CDR2 SYGVNS. V was clipped by 4 bases and J by 9 bases; unmatched bases: 8. The CDR3 here is CASSVLDRGGSPLHF. CDR3 in DNA: TGTGCCAGCAGTGTCCTTGACAGGGGAGGTTCACCCCTCCACTTT.

The chain uses TRBV7-9 and TRBJ1-2; D might be TRBD1 (6 bases). The CDR3 covers 13 residues. V lost 5 bases and J 3 bases, leaving 10 bases between the germline ends. Germline CDR1 reads SEHNR; CDR2 reads FQNEAQ (reference sequence). In DNA, the CDR3 is TGTGCCAGCAGCCTAGGGGGGGACTATGGCTACACCTTC. It yields the protein CASSLGGDYGYTF.

This chain connects TRBV28 to TRBJ2-7; TRBD2 aligns across 9 bases. The J segment lost 6 bases and the V segment lost 5 bases, leaving 17 bases of the junction unmatched. Germline V lookup: CDR1 MDHEN, CDR2 SYDVKM. The CDR3 length is 17 residues. The CDR3 here is CASSPPGGVSGRSEQYF. DNA of the CDR3: TGTGCCAGCAGTCCCCCTGGGGGTGTAAGCGGGAGGAGCGAGCAGTACTTC.

The chain combines TRBV5-1 with TRBJ2-7; possible D gene TRBD2, 6 bases. Looked up from germline, CDR1 is SGHRS and CDR2 is YFSETQ. V gave up 0 bases and J gave up 2 bases, with 12 bases separating them. This CDR3 contains 15 residues. For the CDR3, the DNA is TGCGCCAGCAGCTTGGGGGCGGGACCTGCCTACGAGCAGTACTTC. Translating gives CASSLGAGPAYEQYF.

The chain links TRBV9 to TRBJ1-3; D may be TRBD1 (6 bases). This CDR3 has 18 amino acids. V was cut by 4 bases and J by 0 bases, with 20 bases left in between. Per the germline V gene, CDR1 is SGDLS and CDR2 is YYNGEE. CDR3 loop: CASSPTRSDSLSGNTIYF. CDR3 DNA: TGTGCCAGCAGCCCCACACGGTCGGACAGCCTCTCTGGAAACACCATATATTTT.

V is TRBV28 and J is TRBJ2-6; no clear D. Trimming pared 3 bases from V and 0 bases from J, leaving 12 bases between. Per the germline V gene, CDR1 is MDHEN and CDR2 is SYDVKM. CDR3 length: 17 amino acids. This chain's CDR3 is CASSLVSLHSGANVLTF. In DNA, the CDR3 is TGTGCCAGCAGTTTGGTCTCCCTTCACTCTGGGGCCAACGTCCTGACTTTC. Supplemented by reference TRBV28 and TRBJ2-6, the full variable domain reads DVKVTQSSRYLVKRTGEKVFLECVQDMDHENMFWYRQDPGLGLRLIYFSYDVKMKEKGDIPEGYSVSREKKERFSLILESASTNQTSMYLCASSLVSLHSGANVLTFGAGSRLTVL.

The chain is built from TRBV5-4 and TRBJ1-3; 7 positions match TRBD1. This CDR3 is 14 amino acids long. V lost 4 bases and J lost 4; bases outside the gene matches: 5. Germline CDR1 is SGHNT and CDR2 is YYREEE (reference sequence). The CDR3: CASSPDREGNTIYF. CDR3 DNA: TGTGCCAGCAGCCCCGACAGGGAAGGAAACACCATATATTTT.

The chain carries TRBV29-1 and TRBJ2-7; 14 bases match TRBD2. Germline loops: CDR1 SQVTM, CDR2 ANQGSEA. The trim removed 6 bases at V and 3 bases at J, leaving 4 bases unmatched. The CDR3 length is 14 residues. The CDR3 sequence: CSVQGTSGSYEQYF. CDR3 in DNA: TGCAGCGTCCAAGGGACTAGCGGGAGCTACGAGCAGTACTTC.

This clone was seen only once. The chain recombines TRBV6-5 with TRBJ2-7; D is tentatively TRBD1 or TRBD2 (5 bases each). Germline CDR1 MNHEY, CDR2 SVGAGI. Trimming cost V 5 bases and J 0 bases, with 14 bases left between them. This CDR3 has 15 residues. DNA of the CDR3: TGTGCCAGCAGTAATCCGGGACGGGGCTCCTACGAGCAGTACTTC. Translating it yields CASSNPGRGSYEQYF.